The next 24 T cell receptor beta chains were all read from a single sample in a study of T cell clonality in common variable immunodeficiency (dated by TCRdb to the mid-2010s). Broad study findings and their caveats: Fewer deletions and N-nucleotide insertions were reportedly observed in CVID TCRbeta sequences, and highly modified clones with 13 or more V deletions were reportedly absent from CVID TCRbeta sequences.

Receptors were amplified or captured by the immunoSEQ multiplex PCR assay. TCRdb took over this immuneACCESS table, retaining in-frame rearrangements with V and J assigned. Such tables are incomplete; in checked studies, under half of the missing clones stem from an unresolved V gene, and the remainder is unexplained. For this sample, around 40,000 clones appear and none is a singleton. The ten largest clones represent 5% to 6.5% of the sample. No antigen has been identified for these receptors. Material for sequencing was peripheral blood mononuclear cells. These receptor sequences come from a human donor with common variable immunodeficiency.

There are many counts of this clone. The observed sequence ends 3 residues before the CDR3 terminus, with the missing tail filled in from the germline J gene. The chain joins TRBV18 to TRBJ2-1; either TRBD1 or TRBD2 may supply D (5 bases each). V shed 2 bases and J shed 7 bases, with 6 bases lying between them. Germline-derived CDR1 and CDR2 are KGHSH and LQKENI. This CDR3 has 12 residues. The CDR3 here is CASSPEGNEQFF. The DNA read from the CDR3 is TGTGCCAGCTCACCAGAGGGGAATGAG.

A remark on this clone: The read ends 3 residues shy of where the CDR3 ends; the end is completed using the germline J gene. The chain couples TRBV5-1 to TRBJ2-1; D possibly uses TRBD1 or TRBD2 (5 bases each). The CDR3 is made up of 12 amino acids. Germline CDR1 is SGHRS and CDR2 is YFSETQ. V dropped 3 bases and J dropped 9 bases, with 10 bases sitting between them. The CDR3 DNA, read in part, is TGCGCCAGCAGCTCCAGGGAGACTGAG. Its translation: CASSSRETE. The full CDR3 protein is CASSSRETEQFF.

This clone was seen repeatedly, ten times or more. The CDR3 extends 3 residues past the end of the read, so its final part is completed from the germline J gene. The rearrangement joins TRBV18 to TRBJ2-1, with D perhaps TRBD1 (6 bases). The V gene's germline CDR1 is KGHSH and CDR2 LQKENI. The CDR3 length is 14 residues. Trimming took 0 bases from V and 7 from J, leaving 10 bases between them. Incomplete CDR3 DNA: TGTGCCAGCTCACCACCCGGACAGCGTAATGAG. Protein product: CASSPPGQRNE. From start to end, the CDR3 is CASSPPGQRNEQFF. The full variable domain, rest sourced from reference TRBV18 and TRBJ2-1, is NAGVMQNPRHLVRRRGQEARLRCSPMKGHSHVYWYRQLPEEGLKFMVYLQKENIIDESGMPKERFSAEFPKEGPSILRIQQVVRGDSAAYFCASSPPGQRNEQFFGPGTRLTVL.

Notes on this clone: The read terminates 3 residues ahead of where the CDR3 ends, so the germline J gene completes it. The chain has TRBV5-1 and TRBJ1-1; a possible D gene is TRBD1 (5 bases). This CDR3 has 13 amino acids. Germline V CDR1 and CDR2: SGHRS, YFSETQ. CDR3 residues: CASSLDWGAEAFF. The CDR3 DNA, read in part, is TGCGCCAGCAGCTTGGATTGGGGCGCAGAA. The whole variable domain, remainder taken from reference TRBV5-1 and TRBJ1-1, is KAGVTQTPRYLIKTRGQQVTLSCSPISGHRSVSWYQQTPGQGLQFLFEYFSETQRNKGNFPGRFSGRQFSNSRSEMNVSTLELGDSALYLCASSLDWGAEAFFGQGTRLTVV.

This clone was detected only a few times. The read stops 3 residues short of the end of the CDR3; the missing end is completed from the germline J gene. This chain uses TRBV20-1 with TRBJ2-7, with a possible D match to TRBD1 (5 bases). There are 12 residues in the CDR3. The germline V and J ends were trimmed by 6 bases and 3 bases, with 12 bases remaining between them. Per germline, CDR1 DFQATT and CDR2 SNEGSKA (reference sequence). The CDR3 is CSAGPDNYEQYF. CDR3 DNA (partial): TGCAGTGCGGGCCCGGACAACTACGAG.

Ten or more counts support this clone. CDR3 in amino acids: CASSLGSSLADTQYF. The covered CDR3 bases are TGTGCCAGCAGCTTAGGGTCTAGTCTCGCAGATACG. This rearrangement joins TRBV7-2 to TRBJ2-3, with D unclear. The missing CDR3 end, 3 residues past where the read stops, is filled in from the germline J gene. This CDR3 region has 15 residues. Germline V CDR1 and CDR2: SGHTA, FQGNSA. Deletions cut 1 base from V and 4 bases from J, with 12 bases between.

As to this clone: The read falls 3 residues short of the CDR3 end, and the missing part is taken from the germline J gene. The J gene is TRBJ2-7, the V gene TRBV18; 10 nucleotides agree with TRBD1. Germline trimming cut 3 bases from V and 6 bases from J; bases unmatched to any gene: 8. The CDR3 length is 15 residues. The germline gives CDR1 KGHSH, CDR2 LQKENI. This chain's CDR3 is CASSPSGQGFGEQYF. The DNA read from the CDR3 is TGTGCCAGCTCACCTTCGGGACAGGGGTTCGGCGAG.

Ten or more counts support this clone. Coverage ceases 3 residues before the CDR3 finishes, and the germline J gene fills in the end. The rearrangement joins TRBV30 to TRBJ1-3; no reliable D call. The CDR3 extends over 12 amino acids. Germline V gene sequence: CDR1 GTSNPN, CDR2 SVGIG (reference sequence). Trimming removed 3 bases at V and 3 bases at J, with 6 bases between. CDR3 region: CAWRRFGNTIYF. The CDR3 bases that were read are TGTGCCTGGAGGCGGTTTGGAAACACC.

This clone has at least ten counts. The read gets to within 3 residues of the CDR3 end, and the germline J gene fills in the rest. The chain recombines TRBV7-3 with TRBJ1-5; TRBD1 might be the D (6 bases). The CDR3 contains 14 residues. CDR1 is SGHTA, CDR2 FQGTGA, per germline. Trimming took 5 bases from V and 3 from J, leaving 11 bases between them. The CDR3 region is CASSQTGINQPQHF. CDR3 DNA, as far as it was read: TGTGCCAGCAGCCAGACAGGCATCAATCAGCCC.

As for this clone: The CDR3 end lies 3 residues beyond the end of the read and is filled in from the germline J gene. The rearrangement joins TRBV19 to TRBJ1-2; D possibly corresponds to TRBD1 (6 bases). Trimming pared 0 bases from V and 7 bases from J, leaving 9 bases between. The CDR3 runs to 13 residues. Germline assignment: CDR1 LNHDA and CDR2 SQIVND (reference sequence). CDR3: CASSIDRGFGYTF. Partial CDR3 DNA: TGTGCCAGTAGTATAGACAGGGGTTTTGGC.

Turning to this clone: The CDR3 end lies 3 residues beyond the end of the read and is filled in from the germline J gene. J is TRBJ2-6 and V is TRBV6-1, with TRBD1 identical over 7 bases. CDR3 length equals 16 residues. The germline V gene has CDR1 MNHNS and CDR2 SASEGT. The junction had 5 bases not matched to a gene; V was cut back by 4 bases and J by 2 bases. CDR3 residues: CASSGQGATGANVLTF. The sequenced CDR3 bases are TGTGCCAGCAGTGGACAGGGAGCAACTGGGGCCAACGTC.

In its sample, this clone was seen many times. The observed sequence ends 3 residues before the CDR3 terminus, with the missing tail filled in from the germline J gene. Different DNA sequences within this sample yield the same CDR3. V and J are TRBV19 and TRBJ1-1, with 7 bases fitting TRBD1. With V trimmed by 6 bases and J by 4 bases, 11 bases remained unmatched. The CDR3 sequence is 15 residues long. The germline V gene has CDR1 LNHDA and CDR2 SQIVND (reference sequence). The CDR3 region is CASSLWTGRGTEAFF. The sequenced CDR3 bases are TGTGCCAGTAGCCTATGGACAGGTCGGGGCACTGAA.

This clone was counted between two and nine times. The read is 3 residues too short to cover the CDR3 end, so that end is filled in from the germline J gene. This rearrangement joins TRBV11-3 to TRBJ2-1, with a possible D match to TRBD1 (6 bases). Germline V CDR1 and CDR2: SGHNT, YENEEA. V gave up 1 base and J gave up 3 bases, with 10 bases separating them. The CDR3 totals 15 residues. This CDR3 reads CASSLGGGRYNEQFF. The sequenced part of the CDR3 DNA is TGTGCCAGCAGCTTAGGTGGGGGCCGCTACAATGAG.

This clone was found a few times. The DNA read from the CDR3 is TGTGCCAGCAGTTTTAGCGGGGGAAGCACAGATACG. It yields the protein CASSFSGGSTDT. The whole CDR3 protein is CASSFSGGSTDTQYF. This chain joins TRBV7-6 and TRBJ2-3, with TRBD2 matching over 9 bases. The CDR3 end is not reached by the read, which stops 3 residues before it; the germline J gene fills it in. CDR1 is SGHVS and CDR2 is FNYEAQ in the germline V gene. V was clipped by 6 bases and J by 0 bases; unmatched bases: 4. This CDR3 has 15 residues.

The table lists this clone with many counts. Read sequence stops 3 residues before the CDR3 end, and the germline J gene provides the missing end. The chain has TRBV7-9 and TRBJ1-1; no reliable D call. Looked up from germline, CDR1 is SEHNR and CDR2 is FQNEAQ (reference sequence). CDR3 length: 13 residues. V lost 6 bases to trimming and J lost 1 base, with 9 bases between them. The chain's CDR3 is CASSSTGNTEAFF. Incomplete CDR3 DNA: TGTGCCAGCAGTTCGACGGGGAACACTGAA.

A note on this clone: At one of its ends the junction is not consistent with the germline gene, which may arise from a read error. The sequenced fragment ends 3 residues before the CDR3 boundary, so the rest is inferred from the germline J gene. This chain links TRBV5-1 with TRBJ2-1; 8 bases are a match to TRBD2. The CDR3 is 17 amino acids. Germline values: CDR1 SGHRS, CDR2 YFSETQ. The chain's CDR3 is CASIGVVSGGSYSEQFF. CDR3 DNA (partial): TGCGCCAGCATAGGGGTAGTGAGCGGGGGTTCATACAGTGAG.

This clone was counted only a few times. The CDR3 is cut off 3 residues early in the read; its end comes from the germline J gene. The chain couples TRBV19 to TRBJ2-1; TRBD1 agrees at 8 bases. Germline V gene data show CDR1 as LNHDA and CDR2 as SQIVND (reference sequence). V lost 5 bases and J lost 9; bases outside the gene matches: 9. The CDR3 is made up of 14 amino acids. Here the CDR3 reads CASSRVGGTGEQFF. CDR3 DNA (partial): TGTGCCAGTAGTCGAGTAGGCGGGACAGGTGAG. Full variable domain (missing parts from reference TRBV19 and TRBJ2-1): DGGITQSPKYLFRKEGQNVTLSCEQNLNHDAMYWYRQDPGQGLRLIYYSQIVNDFQKGDIAEGYSVSREKKESFPLTVTSAQKNPTAFYLCASSRVGGTGEQFFGPGTRLTVL.

The table lists this clone with many counts. Read coverage stops 3 residues before the CDR3 terminus; the germline J gene supplies the remainder. This chain links TRBV7-9 with TRBJ1-1; TRBD1 matches 8 bases. Unmatched junction bases numbered 5, after V lost 5 bases and J lost 3 bases. CDR1 is SEHNR and CDR2 is FQNEAQ in the germline V gene (reference sequence). CDR3 length: 14 amino acids. The CDR3 sequence is CASSPRQGYTEAFF. Incomplete CDR3 DNA: TGTGCCAGCAGCCCGAGACAGGGGTACACTGAA. Supplemented by reference TRBV7-9 and TRBJ1-1, the full variable domain reads DTGVSQNPRHKITKRGQNVTFRCDPISEHNRLYWYRQTLGQGPEFLTYFQNEAQLEKSRLLSDRFSAERPKGSFSTLEIQRTEQGDSAMYLCASSPRQGYTEAFFGQGTRLTVV.

This clone was recorded at least ten times. The covered CDR3 bases are TGCGCCAGCAGCACCACAGGGGCCGATTCACCC. Its translation is CASSTTGADSP. The full-length CDR3 reads as CASSTTGADSPLHF. The chain has TRBV5-1 and TRBJ1-6; 7 bases map to TRBD1. The CDR3 end lies 3 residues beyond the end of the read and is filled in from the germline J gene. CDR1 is SGHRS and CDR2 is YFSETQ in the germline V gene. This CDR3 is built from 14 residues. After removal of 4 bases from V and 8 bases from J, the junction contained 6 bases not matched to a gene.

This clone was counted a few times. Coverage ceases 3 residues before the CDR3 finishes, and the germline J gene fills in the end. The chain carries TRBV19 and TRBJ2-7, with 14 positions matching TRBD2. The CDR3 is 17 amino acids. Germline loops: CDR1 LNHDA, CDR2 SQIVND (reference sequence). V shed 0 bases, J shed 6 bases, and the junction held 7 bases outside the gene matches. The DNA read from the CDR3 is TGTGCCAGTAGTATAGAGGCGACTAGCGGGAGGGCGACCGAG. Translation: CASSIEATSGRATE. The CDR3 reads in full as CASSIEATSGRATEQYF.

This clone was picked up many times. The CDR3 extends 3 residues past the end of the read, so its final part is completed from the germline J gene. This sequence joins TRBV20-1 and TRBJ1-1; no definite D call. V was cut by 3 bases and J by 0 bases, with 14 bases left in between. Germline V gene data show CDR1 as DFQATT and CDR2 as SNEGSKA (reference sequence). The CDR3 has 15 amino acids. The CDR3: CSASALGPMNTEAFF. Partial CDR3 DNA: TGCAGTGCTAGTGCCCTGGGCCCAATGAACACTGAA.

This clone was observed many times. The sequence runs out 3 residues before the end of the CDR3; the remainder is reconstructed from the germline J gene. The chain links TRBV2 to TRBJ2-3; D is perhaps TRBD2 (6 bases). V gave up 5 bases and J gave up 0 bases, with 12 bases separating them. The CDR3 covers 15 residues. Germline CDR1 and CDR2: SNHLY and FYNNEI. The chain's CDR3 is CASSPSVPSTDTQYF. Partial CDR3 DNA: TGTGCCAGCAGTCCTAGCGTTCCCAGCACAGATACG.

With respect to this clone: Sequencing ends 3 residues short of the CDR3 end; the germline J gene provides the rest. V is TRBV6-1 and J is TRBJ1-1, with D perhaps matching TRBD1 (5 bases). Between the trimmed V and J ends, which lost 4 bases and 3 bases, there was a span of 15 bases. This CDR3 has 15 residues. Per germline, CDR1 MNHNS and CDR2 SASEGT. The sequenced CDR3 bases are TGTGCCAGCAGTGTGTCGGGGGTCGGTGACACTGAA. This sequence encodes CASSVSGVGDTE. The CDR3, in full, reads CASSVSGVGDTEAFF.

This clone was observed many times. The read terminates 3 residues ahead of where the CDR3 ends, so the germline J gene completes it. This sequence joins TRBV30 and TRBJ1-3; D is possibly TRBD1 (6 bases). Germline lookup yields CDR1 GTSNPN and CDR2 SVGIG (reference sequence). V lost 3 bases, J lost 2 bases, and 11 bases lay in between. The CDR3 has 14 amino acids. Incomplete CDR3 DNA: TGTGCCTGGAGGGCCCCAGGGGCTGGAAACACC. It codes for CAWRAPGAGNT. The whole CDR3 sequence is CAWRAPGAGNTIYF. Based on the CDR3 plus reference TRBV30 and TRBJ1-3, the full variable domain is SQTIHQWPATLVQPVGSPLSLECTVEGTSNPNLYWYRQAAGRGLQLLFYSVGIGQISSEVPQNLSASRPQDRQFILSSKKLLLSDSGFYLCAWRAPGAGNTIYFGEGSWLTVV.